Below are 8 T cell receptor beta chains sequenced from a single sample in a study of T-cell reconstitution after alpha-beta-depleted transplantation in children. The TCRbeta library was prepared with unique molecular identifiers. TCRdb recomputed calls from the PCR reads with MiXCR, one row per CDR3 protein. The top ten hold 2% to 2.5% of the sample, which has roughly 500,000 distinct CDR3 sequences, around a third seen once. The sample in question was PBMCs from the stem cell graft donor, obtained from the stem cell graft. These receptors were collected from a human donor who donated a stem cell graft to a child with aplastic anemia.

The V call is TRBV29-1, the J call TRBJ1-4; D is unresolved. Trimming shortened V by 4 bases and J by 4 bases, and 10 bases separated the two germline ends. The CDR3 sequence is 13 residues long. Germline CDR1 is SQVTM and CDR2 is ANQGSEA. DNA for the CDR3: TGCAGCGTTGTAGGCGGGCTTAATGAAAAACTGTTTTTT. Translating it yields CSVVGGLNEKLFF.

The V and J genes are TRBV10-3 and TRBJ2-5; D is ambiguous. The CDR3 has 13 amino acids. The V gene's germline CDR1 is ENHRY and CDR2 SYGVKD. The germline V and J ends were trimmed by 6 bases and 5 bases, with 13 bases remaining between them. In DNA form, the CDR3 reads TGTGCCATCAGGGCGGCCACCGGGGAGACCCAGTACTTC. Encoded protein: CAIRAATGETQYF.

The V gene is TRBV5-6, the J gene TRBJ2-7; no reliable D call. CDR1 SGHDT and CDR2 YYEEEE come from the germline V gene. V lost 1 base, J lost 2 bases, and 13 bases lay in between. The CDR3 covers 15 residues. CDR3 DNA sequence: TGTGCCAGCAGCTTGTCCTGGACCGACGCCTACGAGCAGTACTTC. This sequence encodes CASSLSWTDAYEQYF.

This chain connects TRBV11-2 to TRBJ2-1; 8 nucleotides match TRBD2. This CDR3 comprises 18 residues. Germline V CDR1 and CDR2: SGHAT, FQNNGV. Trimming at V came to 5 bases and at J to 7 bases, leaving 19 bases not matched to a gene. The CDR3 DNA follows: TGTGCCAGCAGCCCGCGGGGGGAGCTTGGGAGGGCCCGGAATGAGCAGTTCTTC. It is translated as CASSPRGELGRARNEQFF. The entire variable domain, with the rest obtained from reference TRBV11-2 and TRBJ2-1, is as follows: EAGVAQSPRYKIIEKRQSVAFWCNPISGHATLYWYQQILGQGPKLLIQFQNNGVVDDSQLPKDRFSAERLKGVDSTLKIQPAKLEDSAVYLCASSPRGELGRARNEQFFGPGTRLTVL.

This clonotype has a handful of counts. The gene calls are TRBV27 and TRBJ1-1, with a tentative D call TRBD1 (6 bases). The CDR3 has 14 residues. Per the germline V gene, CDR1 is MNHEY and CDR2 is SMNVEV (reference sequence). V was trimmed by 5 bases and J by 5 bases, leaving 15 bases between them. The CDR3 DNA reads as TGTGCCAGCAGTCCGTCAGGGGTCGGGACTGAAGCTTTCTTT. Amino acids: CASSPSGVGTEAFF.

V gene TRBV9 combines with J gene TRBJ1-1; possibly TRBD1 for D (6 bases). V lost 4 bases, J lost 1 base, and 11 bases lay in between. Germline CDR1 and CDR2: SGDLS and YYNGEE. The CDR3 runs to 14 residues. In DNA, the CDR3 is TGTGCCAGCAGCACCGGACAGCCGAACACTGAAGCTTTCTTT. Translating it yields CASSTGQPNTEAFF.

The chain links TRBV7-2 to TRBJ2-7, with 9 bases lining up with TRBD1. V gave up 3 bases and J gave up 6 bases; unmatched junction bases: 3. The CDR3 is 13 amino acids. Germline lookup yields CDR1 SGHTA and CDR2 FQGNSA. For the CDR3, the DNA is TGTGCCAGCAGCTTGGACAGGGGACGCGAGCAGTACGTC. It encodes CASSLDRGREQYV.

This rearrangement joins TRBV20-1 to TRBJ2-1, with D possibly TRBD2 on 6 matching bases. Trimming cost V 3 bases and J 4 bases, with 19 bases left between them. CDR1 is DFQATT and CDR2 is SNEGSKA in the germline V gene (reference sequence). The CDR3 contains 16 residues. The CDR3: CSARDPGLLFYNEQFF. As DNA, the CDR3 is TGCAGTGCTAGGGACCCGGGACTTCTCTTTTACAATGAGCAGTTCTTC.